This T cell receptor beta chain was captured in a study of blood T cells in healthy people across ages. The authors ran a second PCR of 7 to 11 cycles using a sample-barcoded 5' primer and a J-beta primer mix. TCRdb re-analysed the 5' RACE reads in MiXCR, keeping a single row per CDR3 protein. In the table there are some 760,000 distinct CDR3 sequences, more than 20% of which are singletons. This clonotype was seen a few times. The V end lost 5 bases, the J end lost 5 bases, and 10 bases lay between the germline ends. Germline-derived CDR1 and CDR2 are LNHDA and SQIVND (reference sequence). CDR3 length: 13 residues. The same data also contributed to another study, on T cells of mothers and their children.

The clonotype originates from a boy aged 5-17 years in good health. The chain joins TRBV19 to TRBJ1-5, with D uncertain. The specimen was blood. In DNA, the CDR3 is TGTGCCAGTAGTGATCGGTCTTATCAGCCCCAGCATTTT. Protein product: CASSDRSYQPQHF.